Below, 21 T cell receptor beta chains from the same sample are listed, as sequenced in a study of early T cells in non-severe SARS-CoV-2 infection (TCRdb year 2021). Receptor libraries were prepared by 5' RACE. The run used a NextSeq 500. The public reads were reprocessed in TCRdb via fastp at Q25 and MiXCR, keeping in-frame beta chains. CDR3 protein sequences are deduplicated, and each keeps its most common genes and DNA. The sample records fewer than 75,000 distinct CDR3 sequences, less than 20% of which are singletons. The top ten constitute 7.5% to 10% of the sample. The material sequenced was whole blood, taken at baseline. The receptor source for this set is an adult who was a healthcare worker with PCR-confirmed SARS-CoV-2 infection or an uninfected control (not recorded which).

The chain couples TRBV20-1 to TRBJ2-1; the D is unclear. This CDR3 spans 11 amino acids. The V end lost 8 bases, the J end lost 6 bases, and 11 bases lay between the germline ends. Germline V lookup: CDR1 DFQATT, CDR2 SNEGSKA (reference sequence). The CDR3 nucleotides are TGCAGTTGGAAAAGCGCCAATGAGCAGTTCTTC. Translated: CSWKSANEQFF.

The sample holds a few counts of this clonotype. V gene TRBV7-9 combines with J gene TRBJ1-5; D remains unclear. Germline V gene data show CDR1 as SEHNR and CDR2 as FQNEAQ (reference sequence). The V gene lost 3 bases and the J gene lost 5 bases, with 11 bases spanning the gap. This CDR3 has 14 residues. CDR3 sequence: CASSFGVIDQPQHF. The CDR3 DNA reads as TGTGCCAGCAGCTTCGGGGTTATTGATCAGCCCCAGCATTTT.

The genes are TRBV6-1 and TRBJ2-7; D is possibly TRBD1 or TRBD2 (5 bases each). The CDR3 has 16 residues. The ends were cut back, 7 bases at V and 7 bases at J, with 26 bases in the middle. Germline V lookup: CDR1 MNHNS, CDR2 SASEGT. This CDR3 reads CASTNKPSQGPGEQYF. CDR3 sequence (DNA): TGTGCCAGCACCAACAAACCCTCGCAGGGACCGGGAGAGCAGTACTTC.

This clonotype appeared a few times. V usage is TRBV5-5 and J usage is TRBJ1-4, with a weak D call TRBD1 (5 bases). Germline V CDR1 and CDR2: SGHKS, YYEKEE (reference sequence). The ends were cut back, 3 bases at V and 4 bases at J, with 13 bases in the middle. The CDR3 is 15 amino acids. The CDR3 DNA sequence: TGTGCCAGCAGCTACCGGGACTTTCGTAATGAAAAACTGTTTTTT. As protein: CASSYRDFRNEKLFF. The whole variable domain, filled in from reference TRBV5-5 and TRBJ1-4, reads DAGVTQSPTHLIKTRGQQVTLRCSPISGHKSVSWYQQVLGQGPQFIFQYYEKEERGRGNFPDRFSARQFPNYSSELNVNALLLGDSALYLCASSYRDFRNEKLFFGSGTQLSVL.

This chain uses TRBV2 with TRBJ2-3, with 10 bases matching TRBD2. V lost 5 bases, J lost 3 bases, and 5 bases stayed unmatched. This CDR3 comprises 15 residues. Germline V gene data show CDR1 as SNHLY and CDR2 as FYNNEI. CDR3 residues: CASSTTSGDTDTQYF. CDR3 in DNA: TGTGCCAGCAGTACCACTAGCGGGGATACAGATACGCAGTATTTT.

The chain has TRBV28 and TRBJ2-2; 11 positions match TRBD2. Trimming at V came to 5 bases and at J to 1 base, leaving 0 bases not matched to a gene. Germline V CDR1 and CDR2: MDHEN, SYDVKM. The CDR3 runs 15 residues. The CDR3 loop reads CASSTSGRNTGELFF. The CDR3 DNA follows: TGTGCCAGCAGTACTAGCGGGAGGAACACCGGGGAGCTGTTTTTT.

In its sample, this clonotype was seen a few times. The chain couples TRBV28 to TRBJ1-1; D remains ambiguous. CDR1 and CDR2 from the germline V gene are MDHEN and SYDVKM. CDR3 size: 11 residues. Trimming pared 6 bases from V and 5 bases from J, leaving 7 bases between. The CDR3 sequence: CASREKTEAFF. The CDR3 DNA reads TGTGCCAGCAGAGAGAAGACTGAAGCTTTCTTT.

The CDR3 protein is CATRGRVSEEAFF. DNA for the CDR3: TGTGCCACCAGAGGCCGGGTGTCGGAAGAAGCTTTCTTT. This rearrangement joins TRBV15 to TRBJ1-1; the D is unclear. Germline V gene data show CDR1 as LNHNV and CDR2 as YYDKDF (reference sequence). This CDR3 is 13 amino acids long. V gave up 6 bases and J gave up 8 bases, with 16 bases separating them.

The rearrangement links TRBV3-1 to TRBJ2-3; D is uncertain. The CDR3 is 14 amino acids. CDR1 and CDR2 (germline): LGHDT, YNNKEL (reference sequence). The V and J ends lost 6 bases and 10 bases respectively, with 20 bases between them. Here the CDR3 reads CASSQKPLGVAQYF. Here the CDR3 DNA reads TGTGCCAGCAGTCAAAAACCGCTAGGAGTCGCGCAGTATTTT.

This clonotype was observed a few times. The V and J genes are TRBV4-3 and TRBJ2-7; the D is unclear. Deletions cut 0 bases from V and 1 base from J, with 7 bases between. The CDR3 has 14 amino acids. CDR1 and CDR2 from the germline V gene are LGHNA and YSLEER. The CDR3 sequence: CASSQDQDSYEQYF. The CDR3 nucleotides read TGCGCCAGCAGCCAAGATCAGGATTCCTACGAGCAGTACTTC.

The V gene is TRBV14, the J gene TRBJ1-2; the D is unclear. The CDR3 totals 14 residues. Germline assignment: CDR1 SGHDN and CDR2 FVKESK. Trimming shortened V by 1 base and J by 4 bases, and 10 bases separated the two germline ends. The CDR3 DNA reads TGTGCCAGCAGCCAAGCTAAGTCCCTCTATGGCTACACCTTC. Translating it yields CASSQAKSLYGYTF.

The chain carries TRBV29-1 and TRBJ1-2; 8 positions match TRBD1. This CDR3 is 12 amino acids long. Germline CDR1 is SQVTM and CDR2 is ANQGSEA. V lost 7 bases and J lost 5; bases outside the gene matches: 6. This CDR3 reads CSAGQGQYGYTF. Here the CDR3 DNA reads TGCAGCGCCGGACAGGGCCAGTATGGCTACACCTTC. The full variable domain, with the rest looked up from reference TRBV29-1 and TRBJ1-2, is SAVISQKPSRDICQRGTSLTIQCQVDSQVTMMFWYRQQPGQSLTLIATANQGSEATYESGFVIDKFPISRPNLTFSTLTVSNMSPEDSSIYLCSAGQGQYGYTFGSGTRLTVV.

The V and J genes are TRBV25-1 and TRBJ1-2; perhaps TRBD1 as D (6 bases). Germline CDR1 and CDR2: MGHDK and SYGVNS. The CDR3 runs to 12 residues. Trimming removed 6 bases from V and 4 bases from J, with 9 bases in between. The CDR3 region is CASSEQGYGYTF. CDR3 bases: TGTGCCAGCAGCGAACAGGGCTATGGCTACACCTTC.

The chain combines TRBV14 with TRBJ2-7, with unresolved D. The V gene's germline CDR1 is SGHDN and CDR2 FVKESK. Trimming shortened V by 1 base and J by 6 bases, and 4 bases separated the two germline ends. The CDR3 sequence is 11 residues long. The CDR3 reads CASSQGLEQYF. CDR3 coding DNA: TGTGCCAGCAGCCAAGGGCTCGAGCAGTACTTC.

The J gene is TRBJ1-1, the V gene TRBV5-1; D is unresolved. Trimming shortened V by 1 base and J by 2 bases, and 12 bases separated the two germline ends. The CDR3 length is 15 residues. The V gene's germline CDR1 is SGHRS and CDR2 YFSETQ. The CDR3 sequence is CASSLRAGPNTEAFF. CDR3 nucleotide sequence: TGCGCCAGCAGCTTGAGGGCAGGCCCCAACACTGAAGCTTTCTTT.

The CDR3 loop reads CASSEWAGIRNTGELFF. The CDR3 DNA is TGTGCCAGCAGCGAGTGGGCCGGGATCCGGAACACCGGGGAGCTGTTTTTT. The genes are TRBV6-2 or TRBV6-3 and TRBJ2-2; D might be TRBD2 (5 bases). V was trimmed by 6 bases and J by 1 base, leaving 18 bases between them. CDR3 length: 17 amino acids. The V gene's germline CDR1 is MNHEY and CDR2 SVGEGT.

The chain joins TRBV28 to TRBJ2-3; possibly TRBD1 or TRBD2 for D (5 bases each). The CDR3 has 15 residues. Germline CDR1 MDHEN, CDR2 SYDVKM. V lost 2 bases to trimming and J lost 1 base, with 10 bases between them. CDR3 in DNA: TGTGCCAGCAGTTTAGGGGGAGTGGGCACAGATACGCAGTATTTT. It encodes CASSLGGVGTDTQYF.

This clonotype was seen only a few times. This chain links TRBV12-3 or TRBV12-4 with TRBJ2-3, with TRBD2 matching over 14 bases. This CDR3 is 16 amino acids long. The trim removed 6 bases at V and 5 bases at J, leaving 7 bases unmatched. CDR3 bases: TGTGCCAGCAGAAAGCCGGGACTAGCGGGAGTAGATACGCAGTATTTT. Its translation is CASRKPGLAGVDTQYF.

The V and J genes are TRBV12-3 or TRBV12-4 and TRBJ1-1, with TRBD1 identical over 8 bases. V lost 6 bases to trimming and J lost 4 bases; unmatched junction nucleotides: 4. The CDR3 has 13 amino acids. CDR3 DNA: TGTGCCAGCAGCAATACAGGGGGCACTGAAGCTTTCTTT. Amino acid sequence: CASSNTGGTEAFF.

The gene calls are TRBV6-1 and TRBJ2-1, with a possible D match to TRBD1 (6 bases). V shed 0 bases and J shed 4 bases, with 10 bases lying between them. Germline V CDR1 and CDR2: MNHNS, SASEGT. The CDR3 is made up of 15 amino acids. This CDR3 is CASSEARDIYNEQFF. Written as DNA, the CDR3 is TGTGCCAGCAGTGAAGCAAGGGACATATACAATGAGCAGTTCTTC.

This clonotype occurred a few times. The chain has TRBV2 and TRBJ2-5; possibly TRBD2 for D (5 bases). The V gene lost 6 bases and the J gene lost 1 base, with 15 bases spanning the gap. The CDR3 contains 15 residues. In germline, CDR1 is SNHLY, CDR2 FYNNEI. The CDR3 loop is CASRVLGEIQETQYF. Written as DNA, the CDR3 is TGTGCCAGCAGGGTCCTCGGGGAGATCCAAGAGACCCAGTACTTC.